These T cell receptor beta chains were read from a single sample in a study of T cell responses to AZD1222 COVID-19 vaccine. TCRdb's copy holds only in-frame clones and misses some; the assay was immunoSEQ multiplex PCR. The sample includes under 150,000 clones, about 79% seen only once; the top ten take over 25%. The specimen was peripheral blood, collected 28 days after the second AZD1222 dose. Source of these receptors: an adult who received the AZD1222 COVID-19 vaccine. Each CDR3 is given with its conserved first and last residue. The D gene is left open where the match is weak.

D gene: .
V gene: TRBV10-2
CDR3 protein: CASRGGGDSPLHF

D gene: .
V gene: TRBV5-1
CDR3 protein: CASSWFEGEDYGYTF

D gene: .
V gene: TRBV3-1/TRBV3-2
CDR3 protein: CASSTQGNYGYTF

D gene: .
V gene: TRBV5-4
CDR3 protein: CASSPTTELYGYTF

D gene: .
V gene: TRBV6-5
CDR3 protein: CASSRDGRIYEQYF

D gene: .
V gene: TRBV28
CDR3 protein: CASSLSGGNNEKLFF

D gene: .
V gene: TRBV4-1
CDR3 protein: CASSQVSPYGYTF

D gene: .
V gene: TRBV5-8
CDR3 protein: CASSPGGGAGSHEQYF

D gene: .
V gene: TRBV7-2
CDR3 protein: CASSSNGGQPQHF

D gene: .
V gene: TRBV11-2
CDR3 protein: CASSLRPEVTGTEAFF

D gene: TRBD2
V gene: TRBV7-3
CDR3 protein: CASSKRGGADNEQFF

D gene: TRBD1
V gene: TRBV6-5
CDR3 protein: CASSYSSPGTAYEQYF

D gene: .
V gene: TRBV10-3
CDR3 protein: CAITTGYNSPLHF

D gene: .
V gene: TRBV29-1
CDR3 protein: CSVANYGYTF